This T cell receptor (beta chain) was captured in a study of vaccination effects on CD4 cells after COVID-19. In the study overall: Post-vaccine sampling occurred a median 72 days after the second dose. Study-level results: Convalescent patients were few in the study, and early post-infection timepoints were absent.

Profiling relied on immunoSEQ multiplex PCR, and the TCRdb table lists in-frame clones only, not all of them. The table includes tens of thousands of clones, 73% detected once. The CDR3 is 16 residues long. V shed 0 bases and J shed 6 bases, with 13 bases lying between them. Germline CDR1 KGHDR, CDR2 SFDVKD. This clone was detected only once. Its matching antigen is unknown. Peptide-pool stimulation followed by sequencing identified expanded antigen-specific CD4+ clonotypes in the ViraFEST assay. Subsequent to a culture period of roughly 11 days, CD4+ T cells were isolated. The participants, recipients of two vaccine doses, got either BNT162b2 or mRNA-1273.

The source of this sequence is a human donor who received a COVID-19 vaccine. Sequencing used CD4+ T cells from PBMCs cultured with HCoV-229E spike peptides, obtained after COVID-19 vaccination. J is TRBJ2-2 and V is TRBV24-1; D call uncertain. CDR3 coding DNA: TGTGCCACCAGTGATTTGCGGGTAGTAAGTGCCGGGGAGCTGTTTTTT. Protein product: CATSDLRVVSAGELFF.